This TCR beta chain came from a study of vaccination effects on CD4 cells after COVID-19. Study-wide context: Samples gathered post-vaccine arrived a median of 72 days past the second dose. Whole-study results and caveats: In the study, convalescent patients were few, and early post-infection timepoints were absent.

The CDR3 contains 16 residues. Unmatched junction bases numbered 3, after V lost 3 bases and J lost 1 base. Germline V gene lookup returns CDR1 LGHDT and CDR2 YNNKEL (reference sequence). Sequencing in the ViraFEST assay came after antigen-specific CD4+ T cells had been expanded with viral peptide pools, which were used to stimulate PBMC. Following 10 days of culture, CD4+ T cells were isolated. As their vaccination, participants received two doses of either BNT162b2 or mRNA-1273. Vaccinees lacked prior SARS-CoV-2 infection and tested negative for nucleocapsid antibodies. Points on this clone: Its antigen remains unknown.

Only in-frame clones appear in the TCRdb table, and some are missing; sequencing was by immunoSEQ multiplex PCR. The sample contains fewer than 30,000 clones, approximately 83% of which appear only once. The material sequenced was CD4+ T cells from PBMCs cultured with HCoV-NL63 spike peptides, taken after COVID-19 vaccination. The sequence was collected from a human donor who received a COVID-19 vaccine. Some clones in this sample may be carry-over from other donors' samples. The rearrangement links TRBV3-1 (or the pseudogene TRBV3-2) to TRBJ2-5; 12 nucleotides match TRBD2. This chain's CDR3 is CASSHPSGGAQETQYF. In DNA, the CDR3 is TGTGCCAGCAGCCACCCTAGCGGGGGGGCCCAAGAGACCCAGTACTTC.